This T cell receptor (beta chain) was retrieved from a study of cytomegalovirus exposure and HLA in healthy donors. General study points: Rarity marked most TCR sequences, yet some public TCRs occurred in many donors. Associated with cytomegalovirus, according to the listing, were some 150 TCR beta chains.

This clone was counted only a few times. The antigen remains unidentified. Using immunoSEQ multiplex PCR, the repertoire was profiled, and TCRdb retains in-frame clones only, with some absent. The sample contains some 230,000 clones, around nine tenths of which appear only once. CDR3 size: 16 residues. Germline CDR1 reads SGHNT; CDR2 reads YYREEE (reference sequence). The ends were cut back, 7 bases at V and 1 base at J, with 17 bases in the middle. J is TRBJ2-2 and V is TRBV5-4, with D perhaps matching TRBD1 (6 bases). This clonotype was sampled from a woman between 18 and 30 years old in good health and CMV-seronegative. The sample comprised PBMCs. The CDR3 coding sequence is TGTGCCAGCTCCCTAAGCAGGACAGTGAACACCGGGGAGCTGTTTTTT. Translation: CASSLSRTVNTGELFF.